This T cell receptor (beta chain) originates from a study of molecular identifiers for immune sequencing clone quantification. Study outcomes and limitations: Over 98% of effector molecules, yet under 1% of naive-cell molecules, were held by clones above 20 RNA copies.

With 5 bases clipped from V and 3 bases from J, the junction kept 6 bases outside the gene matches. The CDR3 consists of 15 residues. This clonotype was seen repeatedly, ten times or more. Its antigen is not known. Each CDR3 protein gets one entry after TCRdb re-called the PCR reads with MiXCR. In the table there are 80,000 to 95,000 distinct CDR3 sequences, around 20% of which are singletons. Sequencing used naive CD8+ T cells from blood, with Jurkat cell RNA spiked in. Described subset: FACS-sorted CD8+CD4-CCR7+CD45RA+ naive T cells. The clonotype comes from a human donor in good health. Some libraries in this study had Jurkat cell RNA spiked in. The gene calls are TRBV12-3 or TRBV12-4 and TRBJ2-7; the match to TRBD1 covers 11 bases. CDR3 residues: CASSPRDRGIYEQYF. DNA for the CDR3: TGTGCCAGCAGTCCCCGGGACAGGGGGATCTACGAGCAGTACTTC.